This paragraph reports one TCR beta chain. One junction end does not reproduce the germline sequence, and a read error may be involved. The data originate from a study of CD4 and CD8 cells across lung adenocarcinoma regions. Germline V gene sequence: CDR1 SGHAT, CDR2 FQNNGV. The length of the CDR3 is 15 residues. One entry per CDR3 protein results from TCRdb running MiXCR on the PCR reads. The sample consists of thousands of distinct CDR3 sequences, 45% to 60% of them appearing once. The rearrangement joins TRBV11-2 to TRBJ2-3; TRBD1 or TRBD2 may be the D gene (6 bases each). The sequence was obtained from a female donor with lung adenocarcinoma. The CD4 and CD8 labels of this study may be unreliable. Sequencing used CD8+ T cells from the center of a lung tumor. In DNA form, the CDR3 reads TGTGCCAGGAGCCTCGGGGGCGGGGCTCAAGATACGCAGTATTTC. Its translation is CARSLGGGAQDTQYF.